The 23 T cell receptor beta chains below all came from one sample that was sequenced in a study of blood T cells in healthy people across ages (dated by TCRdb to about 2015). Receptor libraries were prepared by 5' RACE. Sequenced on an Illumina HiSeq 2500. A second about 6 to 11 cycle PCR used a sample-barcoded 5' primer and a J-beta primer mix. Clones were called with MiXCR by TCRdb after fastp trimmed the public reads at Q25, and only in-frame beta chains were retained. Records with the same CDR3 protein are collapsed into one entry carrying the most frequent genes and DNA. In all, the sample holds about 1.6 million distinct CDR3 sequences, and roughly a third of those were seen once. Clones ranked in the top ten supply about 11% of the sample. The specimen was blood. These receptors came from a woman in her twenties or thirties in good health.

The rearrangement uses TRBV10-3 and TRBJ2-3; 14 bases agree with TRBD2. V was clipped by 7 bases and J by 3 bases; unmatched bases: 6. The V gene's germline CDR1 is ENHRY and CDR2 SYGVKD. The CDR3 contains 16 residues. The CDR3 reads CAITQTSGGETDTQYF. The CDR3 bases are TGTGCCATCACCCAGACTAGCGGGGGGGAAACAGATACGCAGTATTTT.

This clonotype was seen more than once but under ten times. The rearrangement uses TRBV9 and TRBJ2-1, with 7 bases matching TRBD2. Germline loops: CDR1 SGDLS, CDR2 YYNGEE. Trimming removed 2 bases from V and 9 bases from J; junction bases left unmatched: 8. The CDR3 is 14 residues long. The CDR3, as DNA: TGTGCCAGCAGCGTCGGGCTGCGCGGGGGTGAGCAGTTCTTC. It is translated as CASSVGLRGGEQFF.

The gene calls are TRBV20-1 and TRBJ2-4, with TRBD1 matching 7 bases. Germline CDR1 reads DFQATT; CDR2 reads SNEGSKA (reference sequence). The CDR3 runs to 13 residues. V shed 6 bases and J 1 base; nucleotides not matched to a gene: 3. CDR3 residues: CSAPDRAKNIQYF. CDR3 nucleotide sequence: TGCAGTGCACCGGACAGGGCCAAAAACATTCAGTACTTC.

The chain is built from TRBV3-1 and TRBJ2-3; D remains ambiguous. This CDR3 region has 14 residues. The germline V gene encodes CDR1 LGHDT and CDR2 YNNKEL (reference sequence). Between the trimmed V and J ends, which lost 1 base and 6 bases, there was a span of 11 bases. CDR3 coding DNA: TGTGCCAGCAGCCAAGGTTCCCCATGGGATACGCAGTATTTT. Its translation is CASSQGSPWDTQYF.

The chain links TRBV7-6 to TRBJ2-1, with D possibly being TRBD2 (6 bases). CDR3 size: 15 residues. V was shortened by 4 bases and J by 0 bases, with 10 bases between the two germline ends. Germline values: CDR1 SGHVS, CDR2 FNYEAQ. In nucleotides, the CDR3 is TGTGCCAGCAGCTCCTACGGGAGCTCCTACAATGAGCAGTTCTTC. It codes for CASSSYGSSYNEQFF.

This clonotype was found once. The genes are TRBV12-3 or TRBV12-4 and TRBJ2-5, with D perhaps being TRBD1 or TRBD2 (6 bases each). The V and J ends lost 5 bases and 10 bases respectively, with 20 bases between them. The length of the CDR3 is 14 residues. The chain's CDR3 is CASSLRGGPDVQYF. The CDR3 bases are TGTGCCAGCAGTCTTAGAGGGGGGCCAGATGTCCAGTACTTC.

The chain couples TRBV20-1 to TRBJ1-2; 9 nucleotides line up with TRBD1. With V trimmed by 6 bases and J by 3 bases, 5 bases remained unmatched. This CDR3 has 13 residues. CDR1 and CDR2 from the germline V gene are DFQATT and SNEGSKA (reference sequence). In DNA form, the CDR3 reads TGCAGTGCCGCGGGACAGGGCCACTATGGCTACACCTTC. This gives the protein CSAAGQGHYGYTF.

V and J are TRBV7-4 and TRBJ2-1, with 10 bases identical to TRBD2. The CDR3 is 15 residues long. The germline V gene has CDR1 SGHVT and CDR2 SQSDAQ. V shed 7 bases and J 5 bases; nucleotides not matched to a gene: 8. The CDR3 here is CASTRSGGPDNEQFF. In DNA, the CDR3 is TGTGCCAGCACCCGTAGCGGGGGGCCCGACAATGAGCAGTTCTTC.

This clonotype was detected once. The gene calls are TRBV7-2 and TRBJ2-1, with TRBD2 matching 9 bases. This CDR3 is built from 15 residues. Trimming at V came to 6 bases and at J to 4 bases, leaving 7 bases not matched to a gene. Germline V lookup: CDR1 SGHTA, CDR2 FQGNSA. CDR3 sequence reads: CASRSSGSTYNEQFF. The DNA for the CDR3 is TGTGCCAGCAGGAGTAGCGGGAGCACTTACAATGAGCAGTTCTTC.

About this clonotype itself: Sequence at one end of the junction differs from germline and may be a read error. This sequence joins TRBV27 and TRBJ2-1, with D perhaps TRBD1 or TRBD2 (5 bases each). The V gene's germline CDR1 is MNHEY and CDR2 SMNVEV (reference sequence). The CDR3 has 17 amino acids. CDR3 bases: TGTGCCACCAGTGGGGGTGTTAGAGTGTCCTCCTACAATGAGCAGTTCTTC. Encoded protein: CATSGGVRVSSYNEQFF.

The chain joins TRBV5-1 to TRBJ2-7; maybe TRBD1 (6 bases). CDR3 length: 15 amino acids. V lost 0 bases and J 7 bases, leaving 17 bases between the germline ends. Germline CDR1 and CDR2: SGHRS and YFSETQ. DNA for the CDR3: TGCGCCAGCAGCTTGGCCGGTAACAGGGAGAGAGAGCAGTACTTC. As protein: CASSLAGNREREQYF.

The V call is TRBV24-1, the J call TRBJ2-2, with 7 bases lining up with TRBD2. V shed 5 bases and J 1 base; nucleotides not matched to a gene: 3. CDR1 KGHDR and CDR2 SFDVKD come from the germline V gene. The length of the CDR3 is 15 residues. CDR3 in DNA: TGTGCCACCAGTGCCCAGCGGGGGAACACCGGGGAGCTGTTTTTT. It encodes CATSAQRGNTGELFF.

This clonotype showed up many times. The V call is TRBV28, the J call TRBJ1-5; 7 bases agree with TRBD1. V dropped 4 bases and J dropped 3; count of bases not matched to a gene: 6. CDR1 MDHEN and CDR2 SYDVKM come from the germline V gene. The CDR3 has 15 residues. CDR3 protein: CASSSRDSSNQPQHF. The CDR3, as DNA: TGTGCCAGCAGTTCCCGGGACAGCTCCAATCAGCCCCAGCATTTT.

V usage is TRBV28 and J usage is TRBJ2-1, with 10 bases that match TRBD2. The CDR3 loop spans 15 amino acids. After removal of 1 base from V and 7 bases from J, the junction contained 4 bases not matched to a gene. Germline V lookup: CDR1 MDHEN, CDR2 SYDVKM. The CDR3 DNA follows: TGTGCCAGCAGTTTATCTAGCGGGGGATGGAATGAGCAGTTCTTC. Encoded protein: CASSLSSGGWNEQFF.

Comments on this clonotype: This sequence may be a read error, since a much larger clone differs from it by one base. The chain recombines TRBV4-1 with TRBJ2-1, with 9 bases lining up with TRBD2. Germline V gene sequence: CDR1 MGHRA, CDR2 YSYEKL. This CDR3 is built from 13 residues. CDR3 in DNA: TGCGCCGGCAGCGGGGGGAAAAAGAATGAGCAGTTCTTC. Protein sequence: CAGSGGKKNEQFF.

Turning to this clonotype: A read error may produce the germline difference seen at one junction end. The chain has TRBV6-5 and TRBJ1-2; no reliable D call. There are 14 residues in the CDR3. Germline CDR1 is MNHEY and CDR2 is SVGAGI. The CDR3 spells CVSSPQRANYGYTF. The CDR3 DNA is TGTGTCAGCAGCCCCCAAAGAGCTAACTATGGCTACACCTTC.

The chain carries TRBV24-1 and TRBJ2-3; 8 bases map to TRBD1. Germline V gives CDR1 KGHDR, CDR2 SFDVKD. Trimming removed 3 bases from V and 0 bases from J; junction bases left unmatched: 10. The CDR3 is made up of 18 amino acids. Written as DNA, the CDR3 is TGTGCCACCAGTGATATCACCCCAGGGGGCCATAGCACAGATACGCAGTATTTT. Encoded protein: CATSDITPGGHSTDTQYF.

The chain couples TRBV3-1 to TRBJ1-2; D perhaps matches TRBD1 (5 bases). V was trimmed by 0 bases and J by 0 bases, leaving 11 bases between them. CDR3 length: 16 residues. The germline V gene encodes CDR1 LGHDT and CDR2 YNNKEL (reference sequence). As DNA, the CDR3 is TGTGCCAGCAGCCAAGATTTGAGGGACCCTAACTATGGCTACACCTTC. Protein sequence: CASSQDLRDPNYGYTF.

There are a few counts of this clonotype. The V call is TRBV25-1, the J call TRBJ2-4; D tentatively fits TRBD1 or TRBD2 (5 bases each). Germline CDR1 MGHDK, CDR2 SYGVNS. The CDR3 consists of 13 residues. The V gene lost 5 bases and the J gene lost 6 bases, with 11 bases spanning the gap. This chain's CDR3 is CASSMGRINIQYF. The CDR3, as DNA: TGTGCCAGCAGTATGGGACGGATAAACATTCAGTACTTC. The full variable domain, its missing parts supplied by reference TRBV25-1 and TRBJ2-4, is EADIYQTPRYLVIGTGKKITLECSQTMGHDKMYWYQQDPGMELHLIHYSYGVNSTEKGDLSSESTVSRIRTEHFPLTLESARPSHTSQYLCASSMGRINIQYFGAGTRLSVL.

This rearrangement joins TRBV3-1 to TRBJ2-3; D uncertain. Trimming removed 0 bases from V and 12 bases from J, with 16 bases in between. The V gene's germline CDR1 is LGHDT and CDR2 YNNKEL (reference sequence). The CDR3 is 14 residues long. CDR3 sequence (DNA): TGTGCCAGCAGCCAAGATCTAGTTGGGCCCCCCCAGTATTTT. It codes for CASSQDLVGPPQYF.

The chain recombines TRBV5-1 with TRBJ1-2; D gene ambiguous. The V gene lost 0 bases and the J gene lost 2 bases, with 11 bases spanning the gap. Germline V gene data show CDR1 as SGHRS and CDR2 as YFSETQ. The length of the CDR3 is 15 residues. CDR3 region: CASSLESGVNYGYTF. For the CDR3, the DNA is TGCGCCAGCAGCTTGGAATCGGGAGTCAACTATGGCTACACCTTC.

The count of this clonotype is one. The rearrangement links TRBV7-7 to TRBJ2-1; weak D call: TRBD2 (7 bases). The CDR3 spans 14 residues. Trimming cost V 5 bases and J 8 bases, with 16 bases left between them. CDR1 and CDR2 (germline): SSHAT, FNYEAQ (reference sequence). The CDR3 region is CASSPSRGGDEQFF. The CDR3 DNA is TGTGCCAGCAGCCCTTCTAGGGGGGGGGATGAGCAGTTCTTC.

The table lists this clonotype with a few counts. J is TRBJ1-1 and V is TRBV30; D remains unclear. V lost 3 bases to trimming and J lost 1 base, with 12 bases between them. Per germline, CDR1 GTSNPN and CDR2 SVGIG (reference sequence). The CDR3 covers 14 residues. Written as DNA, the CDR3 is TGTGCCTGGAGATTTTCTTCTGGGAACACTGAAGCTTTCTTT. This encodes CAWRFSSGNTEAFF.